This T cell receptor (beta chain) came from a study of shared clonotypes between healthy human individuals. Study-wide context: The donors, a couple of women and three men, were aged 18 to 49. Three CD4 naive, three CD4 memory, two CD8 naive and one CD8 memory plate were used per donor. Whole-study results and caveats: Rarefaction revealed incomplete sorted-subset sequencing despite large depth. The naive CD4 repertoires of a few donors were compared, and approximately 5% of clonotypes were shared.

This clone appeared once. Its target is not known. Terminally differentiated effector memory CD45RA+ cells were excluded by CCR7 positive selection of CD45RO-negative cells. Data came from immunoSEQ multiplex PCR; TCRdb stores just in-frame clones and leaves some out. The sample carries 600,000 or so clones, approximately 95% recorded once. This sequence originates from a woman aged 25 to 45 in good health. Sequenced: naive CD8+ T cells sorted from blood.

The CDR3 sequence is CASATDKNQPQHF. For the CDR3, the DNA is TGTGCCAGCGCTACGGACAAGAATCAGCCCCAGCATTTT. The chain uses TRBV7-2 and TRBJ1-5, with a weak D call TRBD1 (5 bases). V gave up 8 bases and J gave up 4 bases, with 12 bases separating them. The CDR3 covers 13 residues. CDR1 is SGHTA and CDR2 is FQGNSA in the germline V gene.